The 14 T cell receptor beta chains in this list originate from one sample, sequenced in a study of blood T cell repertoires in COVID-19. Data came from immunoSEQ multiplex PCR; TCRdb stores just in-frame clones and leaves some out. The sample contains under 200,000 clones, approximately 90% of which appear only once. Input material: peripheral blood. Source of these receptors: a man aged 55 to 70 with active or convalescent COVID-19.

Only one count was recorded for this clone. The chain is built from TRBV5-1 and TRBJ1-3, with D unresolved. CDR3 length: 17 amino acids. Germline assignment: CDR1 SGHRS and CDR2 YFSETQ. The V end lost 2 bases, the J end lost 0 bases, and 15 bases lay between the germline ends. DNA for the CDR3: TGCGCCAGCAGCTTTGGGAGACCTTCAAACTCTGGAAACACCATATATTTT. Residues: CASSFGRPSNSGNTIYF.

This clone has only a few counts. CDR3 DNA: TGCGCCAGCAGCGCTGGGACACAGTCCTACAATGAGCAGTTCTTC. Protein sequence: CASSAGTQSYNEQFF. The rearrangement uses TRBV5-1 and TRBJ2-1, with a weak D call TRBD1 (6 bases). The germline V and J ends were trimmed by 4 bases and 1 base, with 12 bases remaining between them. Germline V gene data show CDR1 as SGHRS and CDR2 as YFSETQ. This CDR3 is built from 15 residues. Combining the CDR3 with reference TRBV5-1 and TRBJ2-1 gives the whole variable domain KAGVTQTPRYLIKTRGQQVTLSCSPISGHRSVSWYQQTPGQGLQFLFEYFSETQRNKGNFPGRFSGRQFSNSRSEMNVSTLELGDSALYLCASSAGTQSYNEQFFGPGTRLTVL.

V is TRBV19 and J is TRBJ1-2; the match to TRBD1 covers 10 bases. This CDR3 has 15 residues. Trimming took 10 bases from V and 2 from J; bases not matched to a gene: 10. CDR1 is LNHDA, CDR2 SQIVND, per germline (reference sequence). The CDR3 reads CATLDRGRLNYGYTF. For the CDR3, the DNA is TGTGCCACCCTAGACAGGGGGCGGTTGAACTATGGCTACACCTTC.

This chain links TRBV7-3 with TRBJ2-2; tentatively, D is TRBD2 (6 bases). The CDR3 totals 16 residues. Per the germline V gene, CDR1 is SGHTA and CDR2 is FQGTGA. Between the trimmed V and J ends, which lost 5 bases and 2 bases, there was a span of 15 bases. DNA of the CDR3: TGTGCCAGCAGCCCCTTGGGGACTCAAAACACCGGGGAGCTGTTTTTT. This translates into CASSPLGTQNTGELFF. The full variable domain, with the rest looked up from reference TRBV7-3 and TRBJ2-2, is GAGVSQTPSNKVTEKGKYVELRCDPISGHTALYWYRQSLGQGPEFLIYFQGTGAADDSGLPNDRFFAVRPEGSVSTLKIQRTERGDSAVYLCASSPLGTQNTGELFFGEGSRLTVL.

CDR3 residues: CASHWTGRNTEAFF. The CDR3 region has the DNA TGTGCCAGCCACTGGACAGGCCGGAACACTGAAGCTTTCTTT. This sequence joins TRBV2 and TRBJ1-1; 7 bases are shared with TRBD1. With V trimmed by 8 bases and J by 1 base, 7 bases remained unmatched. The CDR3 loop spans 14 amino acids. Germline CDR1 reads SNHLY; CDR2 reads FYNNEI.

The rearrangement uses TRBV6-6 and TRBJ1-5, with D perhaps matching TRBD1 (6 bases). Germline CDR1 and CDR2: MNHNY and SVGAGI (reference sequence). V lost 5 bases and J 2 bases, leaving 22 bases between the germline ends. The CDR3 covers 18 residues. The CDR3 region has the DNA TGTGCCAGCAGTCCTCATAGGGGGGGGCGCCCCGGCAATCAGCCCCAGCATTTT. This encodes CASSPHRGGRPGNQPQHF.

The chain links TRBV5-4 to TRBJ1-1, with a possible D match to TRBD1 (6 bases). V was clipped by 6 bases and J by 5 bases, with 17 bases between them. Germline CDR1 reads SGHNT; CDR2 reads YYREEE (reference sequence). This CDR3 comprises 14 residues. In DNA, the CDR3 is TGTGCCAGCACCCCGGACAGCCCGGGGACTGAAGCTTTCTTT. Its translation: CASTPDSPGTEAFF. Full variable domain (outside the CDR3, taken from reference TRBV5-4 and TRBJ1-1): ETGVTQSPTHLIKTRGQQVTLRCSSQSGHNTVSWYQQALGQGPQFIFQYYREEENGRGNFPPRFSGLQFPNYSSELNVNALELDDSALYLCASTPDSPGTEAFFGQGTRLTVV.

The chain carries TRBV5-1 and TRBJ2-5, with 10 positions matching TRBD2. This CDR3 comprises 14 residues. Looked up from germline, CDR1 is SGHRS and CDR2 is YFSETQ. Germline trimming cut 4 bases from V and 5 bases from J; bases unmatched to any gene: 5. The CDR3, as DNA: TGCGCCAGCAGCCCAAGCGGGGGGGTGGAGACCCAGTACTTC. Protein product: CASSPSGGVETQYF. The full variable domain, with the rest looked up from reference TRBV5-1 and TRBJ2-5, is KAGVTQTPRYLIKTRGQQVTLSCSPISGHRSVSWYQQTPGQGLQFLFEYFSETQRNKGNFPGRFSGRQFSNSRSEMNVSTLELGDSALYLCASSPSGGVETQYFGPGTRLLVL.

The chain is built from TRBV27 and TRBJ1-6, with a tentative D call TRBD1 (6 bases). Germline CDR1 and CDR2: MNHEY and SMNVEV (reference sequence). The CDR3 has 14 residues. V was shortened by 5 bases and J by 8 bases, with 13 bases between the two germline ends. CDR3 nucleotides: TGTGCCAGCAGTACACAGGGTTGGGATTCACCCCTCCACTTT. This translates into CASSTQGWDSPLHF.

As to this clone: Different DNA sequences within this sample yield the same CDR3. In DNA, the CDR3 is TGTGCCAGCTCACCAGGACAGGGAGATGGCTACACCTTC. Its protein is CASSPGQGDGYTF. V usage is TRBV18 and J usage is TRBJ1-2; the match to TRBD1 covers 8 bases. Germline CDR1 KGHSH, CDR2 LQKENI. The CDR3 has 13 amino acids. The junction had 2 bases not matched to a gene; V was cut back by 2 bases and J by 6 bases.

V and J are TRBV6-1 and TRBJ1-1; the D gene is possibly TRBD1 (5 bases). V was trimmed by 2 bases and J by 7 bases, leaving 11 bases between them. CDR1 is MNHNS, CDR2 SASEGT, per germline. The CDR3 loop spans 13 amino acids. The CDR3 nucleotides read TGTGCCAGCAGTGAACGACAGAGAAGTGAAGCTTTCTTT. Translated: CASSERQRSEAFF.

The J gene is TRBJ1-3, the V gene TRBV7-9, with D unresolved. V gave up 6 bases and J gave up 8 bases, with 11 bases separating them. The CDR3 is 12 residues long. Germline V gives CDR1 SEHNR, CDR2 FQNEAQ (reference sequence). As DNA, the CDR3 is TGTGCCAGCAGTCTTATGGCGGACACCATATATTTT. This sequence encodes CASSLMADTIYF. The complete variable domain, with remaining parts taken from reference TRBV7-9 and TRBJ1-3, reads DTGVSQNPRHKITKRGQNVTFRCDPISEHNRLYWYRQTLGQGPEFLTYFQNEAQLEKSRLLSDRFSAERPKGSFSTLEIQRTEQGDSAMYLCASSLMADTIYFGEGSWLTVV.

The CDR3 here is CASSLRDSSYTEAFF. CDR3 in DNA: TGTGCCAGCAGCCTTCGGGACAGCTCGTACACTGAAGCTTTCTTT. This rearrangement joins TRBV7-8 to TRBJ1-1; 7 positions match TRBD1. The V segment lost 5 bases and the J segment 3 bases; nucleotides outside the gene matches: 9. The CDR3 is 15 residues long. CDR1 and CDR2 from the germline V gene are SGHVS and FQNEAQ.

The chain recombines TRBV5-6 with TRBJ1-2; the match to TRBD1 covers 7 bases. The ends lost 5 bases at V and 4 bases at J; junction bases unmatched: 11. CDR3 length equals 15 residues. CDR1 and CDR2 from the germline V gene are SGHDT and YYEEEE. CDR3 DNA: TGTGCCAGCAGGGACGATTCAGGGGGAACCTATGGCTACACCTTC. Translation: CASRDDSGGTYGYTF. The variable domain in full, with the rest retrieved from reference TRBV5-6 and TRBJ1-2, is DAGVTQSPTHLIKTRGQQVTLRCSPKSGHDTVSWYQQALGQGPQFIFQYYEEEERQRGNFPDRFSGHQFPNYSSELNVNALLLGDSALYLCASRDDSGGTYGYTFGSGTRLTVV.